The 24 T cell receptor beta chains below were found in one sample sequenced in a study of blood T cell repertoires in COVID-19. Here immunoSEQ multiplex PCR was the method, and the copy in TCRdb shows in-frame clones only, minus some. The sample consists of 400,000 or so clones, about 90% of them appearing once. The specimen was PBMCs or T cells enriched from blood (not recorded which). All receptors derive from a man between 18 and 35 years old who had recovered from COVID-19.

As regards this clone: A junction boundary mismatches the germline segment, possibly from a read error. V usage is TRBV14 and J usage is TRBJ1-1; 10 bases align to TRBD1. Germline V gene sequence: CDR1 SGHDN, CDR2 FVKESK. CDR3 length equals 13 residues. This chain's CDR3 is CASRQGTGARAFF. In DNA form, the CDR3 reads TGTGCCAGCAGACAAGGGACAGGGGCGCGAGCTTTCTTT.

The chain joins TRBV4-1 to TRBJ1-3; possible D gene TRBD1, 5 bases. The CDR3 is 18 residues long. V was trimmed by 2 bases and J by 3 bases, leaving 20 bases between them. The germline V gene has CDR1 MGHRA and CDR2 YSYEKL. The CDR3 protein is CASSQWGTGLQLGNTIYF. Here the CDR3 DNA reads TGCGCCAGCAGCCAATGGGGAACGGGACTCCAGCTTGGAAACACCATATATTTT.

On this clone: One end of the junction is discordant with germline, which a read error may explain. The J gene is TRBJ1-5, the V gene TRBV2, with TRBD1 identical over 9 bases. CDR1 is SNHLY, CDR2 FYNNEI, per germline. There are 16 residues in the CDR3. DNA for the CDR3: TGTGTCAGCAAGGCCCCGGGGACAGGGAAGAATCAGCCCCAGCATTTT. This translates into CVSKAPGTGKNQPQHF.

The V gene is TRBV15, the J gene TRBJ1-1; 12 nucleotides agree with TRBD1. Germline V gives CDR1 LNHNV, CDR2 YYDKDF (reference sequence). With 1 base clipped from V and 6 bases from J, the junction kept 3 bases outside the gene matches. This CDR3 is built from 15 residues. CDR3 DNA sequence: TGTGCCACCAGCAGAGGGGGACAGGGGGCTTCTGAAGCTTTCTTT. Its protein product is CATSRGGQGASEAFF.

The chain employs TRBV6-1 and TRBJ1-2; TRBD1 matches at 9 bases. Per germline, CDR1 MNHNS and CDR2 SASEGT. V shed 1 base and J 3 bases; nucleotides not matched to a gene: 0. There are 14 residues in the CDR3. CDR3 sequence reads: CASSEGQGDYGYTF. Written as DNA, the CDR3 is TGTGCCAGCAGTGAAGGACAGGGGGACTATGGCTACACCTTC.

The chain combines TRBV12-5 with TRBJ1-2; D is possibly TRBD1 (6 bases). The CDR3 has 15 residues. Germline values: CDR1 LGHNT, CDR2 FRNRAP. V was pared by 1 base and J by 4 bases, with 13 bases between. The DNA of the CDR3 is TGTGCTAGTGGTTTGGCCAGGGGTAGTATCTATGGCTACACCTTC. It yields the protein CASGLARGSIYGYTF.

The rearrangement uses TRBV13 and TRBJ1-1, with 8 bases that match TRBD1. V shed 4 bases, J shed 5 bases, and the junction held 9 bases outside the gene matches. From germline, CDR1 is PRHDT and CDR2 FYEKMQ (reference sequence). CDR3 length: 15 residues. CDR3 nucleotides: TGTGCCAGCAGCTCCATACAGGGGGGTTGGACTGAAGCTTTCTTT. It specifies CASSSIQGGWTEAFF.

This rearrangement joins TRBV5-1 to TRBJ1-2; 7 positions agree with TRBD1. The CDR3 covers 13 residues. J lost 14 bases, V lost 5 bases, and 15 bases had no gene match. The germline gives CDR1 SGHRS, CDR2 YFSETQ. The CDR3 loop is CASSYDRERAATF. CDR3 DNA sequence: TGCGCCAGCAGTTACGACAGGGAGAGGGCCGCTACCTTC.

This chain connects TRBV7-8 to TRBJ1-4, with D possibly being TRBD1 (6 bases). V was cut by 5 bases and J by 8 bases, with 15 bases left in between. Germline V gene data show CDR1 as SGHVS and CDR2 as FQNEAQ. The CDR3 sequence is 14 residues long. The CDR3 nucleotides read TGTGCCAGCAGCCAAACAGGGCCGGGAGAAAAACTGTTTTTT. This gives the protein CASSQTGPGEKLFF.

V gene TRBV7-9 combines with J gene TRBJ2-1; 15 nucleotides align to TRBD2. The length of the CDR3 is 18 residues. The V and J ends lost 5 bases and 8 bases, in that order; junction bases with no gene match: 13. CDR1 and CDR2 from the germline V gene are SEHNR and FQNEAQ (reference sequence). The CDR3 DNA reads TGTGCCAGCAGCCCTGGACTAGCGGGAGGGCCGGGAGGTTATGAGCAGTTCTTC. Encoded protein: CASSPGLAGGPGGYEQFF.

The CDR3 reads CASSRRGNYEQYF. The DNA of the CDR3 is TGTGCCAGCAGCCGTCGGGGTAACTACGAGCAGTACTTC. V is TRBV3-1 (or the pseudogene TRBV3-2) and J is TRBJ2-7; D perhaps matches TRBD2 (5 bases). From germline, CDR1 is LGHDT and CDR2 YNNKEL (reference sequence). Trimming took off 4 bases at V and 3 bases at J, with 10 bases between the two ends. This CDR3 has 13 amino acids.

The chain recombines TRBV19 with TRBJ2-7; 8 bases line up with TRBD2. The CDR3 is 15 residues long. From germline, CDR1 is LNHDA and CDR2 SQIVND (reference sequence). V was clipped by 6 bases and J by 1 base; unmatched bases: 8. The CDR3 sequence is CASRLSGSGSYEQYF. The CDR3 DNA sequence: TGTGCCAGTAGGCTAAGCGGGAGCGGGTCCTACGAGCAGTACTTC. Drawing the rest from reference TRBV19 and TRBJ2-7, the complete variable domain is DGGITQSPKYLFRKEGQNVTLSCEQNLNHDAMYWYRQDPGQGLRLIYYSQIVNDFQKGDIAEGYSVSREKKESFPLTVTSAQKNPTAFYLCASRLSGSGSYEQYFGPGTRLTVT.

The V and J genes are TRBV27 and TRBJ2-2; 7 bases align to TRBD2. From germline, CDR1 is MNHEY and CDR2 SMNVEV (reference sequence). V dropped 5 bases and J dropped 2; count of bases not matched to a gene: 8. The CDR3 contains 16 residues. CDR3 in DNA: TGTGCCAGCAGTGGGGGGGACCGCAGAAACACCGGGGAGCTGTTTTTT. Translating it yields CASSGGDRRNTGELFF.

The V call is TRBV9, the J call TRBJ2-1, with D perhaps matching TRBD2 (6 bases). Germline-derived CDR1 and CDR2 are SGDLS and YYNGEE. CDR3 length: 15 amino acids. V dropped 0 bases and J dropped 3 bases, with 10 bases sitting between them. CDR3 nucleotide sequence: TGTGCCAGCAGCGTAGCAGCGGACTACTACAATGAGCAGTTCTTC. It codes for CASSVAADYYNEQFF.

The chain links TRBV19 to TRBJ2-3; TRBD1 aligns across 7 bases. The CDR3 is 14 residues long. After removal of 9 bases from V and 1 base from J, the junction contained 7 bases not matched to a gene. CDR1 and CDR2 from the germline V gene are LNHDA and SQIVND (reference sequence). The CDR3, as DNA: TGTGCCAGCCGAATGGACAGGCGCACAGATACGCAGTATTTT. Its translation: CASRMDRRTDTQYF.

This chain links TRBV7-9 with TRBJ1-5, with D perhaps TRBD1 (6 bases). The germline V gene has CDR1 SEHNR and CDR2 FQNEAQ (reference sequence). Deletions cut 5 bases from V and 5 bases from J, with 19 bases between. The CDR3 is made up of 16 amino acids. DNA for the CDR3: TGTGCCAGCAGCCAAGTTGGGACACCTCGGGATCAGCCCCAGCATTTT. Translation: CASSQVGTPRDQPQHF.

V usage is TRBV3-1 (or the pseudogene TRBV3-2) and J usage is TRBJ2-1; 7 bases fit TRBD2. V lost 4 bases, J lost 2 bases, and 14 bases stayed unmatched. CDR1 is LGHDT, CDR2 YNNKEL, per germline (reference sequence). The CDR3 loop spans 18 amino acids. CDR3 sequence: CASSRRDYLLGTYNEQFF. The CDR3 DNA follows: TGTGCCAGCAGCCGCCGGGACTATCTTTTAGGGACCTACAATGAGCAGTTCTTC.

V gene TRBV27 combines with J gene TRBJ1-1; tentative D call: TRBD1 (6 bases). The CDR3 covers 17 residues. The germline CDR1 and CDR2 sequences are MNHEY and SMNVEV (reference sequence). Trimming stripped 4 bases from V and 4 bases from J, with 22 bases between. The CDR3 here is CASSWGTGRSFSTEAFF. Here the CDR3 DNA reads TGTGCCAGCAGTTGGGGAACAGGGCGTTCGTTCAGCACTGAAGCTTTCTTT.

V usage is TRBV30 and J usage is TRBJ1-2; 8 bases are shared with TRBD1. The CDR3 has 15 residues. V was pared by 7 bases and J by 3 bases, with 13 bases of the junction left unmatched. Germline CDR1 and CDR2: GTSNPN and SVGIG (reference sequence). The CDR3 DNA sequence: TGTGCCTCGGGACAGGTCGGGGGGTCTCACTATGGCTACACCTTC. It is translated as CASGQVGGSHYGYTF.

This sequence joins TRBV27 and TRBJ2-1, with 10 bases lining up with TRBD2. The CDR3 extends over 13 amino acids. The germline V gene encodes CDR1 MNHEY and CDR2 SMNVEV (reference sequence). The junction had 0 bases not matched to a gene; V was cut back by 6 bases and J by 4 bases. CDR3 DNA sequence: TGTGCCAGCAGACTAGCGGGGTACAATGAGCAGTTCTTC. The encoded protein is CASRLAGYNEQFF.

This chain joins TRBV2 and TRBJ2-7, with 8 bases aligning to TRBD1. The CDR3 consists of 15 residues. Germline assignment: CDR1 SNHLY and CDR2 FYNNEI. Unmatched junction bases numbered 4, after V lost 3 bases and J lost 0 bases. The CDR3 reads CASSDPGGLSYEQYF. As DNA, the CDR3 is TGTGCCAGCAGTGATCCAGGGGGCCTCTCCTACGAGCAGTACTTC.

On this clone itself: The junction does not match germline at one end; this may be a read error. The J gene is TRBJ1-2, the V gene TRBV3-1 (or the pseudogene TRBV3-2); no firm D call. This CDR3 has 12 amino acids. Germline assignment: CDR1 LGHDT and CDR2 YNNKEL (reference sequence). The CDR3 protein is CASSQVTSGIIF. In nucleotides, the CDR3 is TGTGCCAGCAGCCAAGTTACTTCCGGGATAATCTTC.

The chain's CDR3 is CASSQFYSGTGELFF. CDR3 bases: TGCGCCAGCAGTCAATTTTACAGCGGAACCGGGGAGCTGTTTTTT. The J gene is TRBJ2-2, the V gene TRBV5-1, with D maybe TRBD2 (5 bases). The CDR3 covers 15 residues. Trimming removed 5 bases at V and 5 bases at J, with 16 bases between. Germline CDR1 reads SGHRS; CDR2 reads YFSETQ. Full variable domain (outside the CDR3, taken from reference TRBV5-1 and TRBJ2-2): KAGVTQTPRYLIKTRGQQVTLSCSPISGHRSVSWYQQTPGQGLQFLFEYFSETQRNKGNFPGRFSGRQFSNSRSEMNVSTLELGDSALYLCASSQFYSGTGELFFGEGSRLTVL.

The V and J genes are TRBV28 and TRBJ2-2, with TRBD2 matching over 8 bases. The CDR3 extends over 14 amino acids. CDR1 and CDR2 (germline): MDHEN, SYDVKM. The J segment lost 6 bases and the V segment lost 7 bases, leaving 7 bases of the junction unmatched. CDR3 sequence reads: CASNVPGLAGELFF. CDR3 DNA sequence: TGTGCCAGCAACGTCCCGGGACTAGCCGGGGAGCTGTTTTTT.